The 5 T cell receptor beta chains below were found in one sample sequenced in a study of monozygotic twins with inflammatory bowel disease. From the 5' RACE reads, TCRdb lists one entry per CDR3 protein and no DNA. This sample contains a few hundred thousand distinct CDR3 sequences. Sequencing was performed on blood. The source is a human donor with ulcerative colitis or Crohn's disease, or a healthy co-twin of an affected twin (not recorded which).

The chain has TRBV7-2 and TRBJ2-1; TCRdb indicates TRBD2, and absent DNA this call remains unverified. Germline lookup yields CDR1 SGHTA and CDR2 FQGNSA. The CDR3 is made up of 13 amino acids. The CDR3 is CASSPRTAREQFF.

This chain links TRBV27 with TRBJ2-3; TCRdb selects TRBD1, and the lack of DNA leaves this call unchecked. Germline V gives CDR1 MNHEY, CDR2 SMNVEV (reference sequence). The CDR3 covers 16 residues. CDR3 residues: CASSRTRGRRTDTQYF.

This chain links TRBV5-1 with TRBJ2-2; without DNA, the TCRdb call of TRBD2 cannot be checked. This CDR3 has 18 residues. Germline values: CDR1 SGHRS, CDR2 YFSETQ. The CDR3 spells CASHLGKLAGPNTGELFF.

The chain recombines TRBV7-2 with TRBJ2-5; TCRdb picks TRBD1, but there is no DNA to check that call. CDR3 length: 16 amino acids. From germline, CDR1 is SGHTA and CDR2 FQGNSA. CDR3 residues: CASSRTTGGALKTQYF.

This chain uses TRBV5-1 with TRBJ2-2; no DNA is available, so the TRBD2 call from TCRdb remains unchecked. Germline CDR1 and CDR2: SGHRS and YFSETQ. The CDR3 loop spans 16 amino acids. The CDR3: CASREGLAANTGELFF. Based on the CDR3 plus reference TRBV5-1 and TRBJ2-2, the full variable domain is KAGVTQTPRYLIKTRGQQVTLSCSPISGHRSVSWYQQTPGQGLQFLFEYFSETQRNKGNFPGRFSGRQFSNSRSEMNVSTLELGDSALYLCASREGLAANTGELFFGEGSRLTVL.